This T cell receptor (beta chain) was recorded in a study of human T cells and chemical hapten exposure. The time point here: patch test 3, about 24 weeks after DPC sensitization. Noted treatment: therapeutic diphenylcyclopropenone sensitization with weekly scalp DPC. In the original analysis: Samples contained a median of roughly 96,000 TCRs, with a range of about 23,224 to 750,000. MiXCR, applied by TCRdb to the RACE reads, yields one record per CDR3 protein. Here the V and J calls rest on TCRdb's processing, not on the authors' analysis. The sample shows some 64,000 distinct CDR3 sequences, approximately 11% of them seen only once. This clonotype was seen only a few times. This CDR3 region has 13 residues. V dropped 7 bases and J dropped 7 bases, with 16 bases sitting between them. CDR1 and CDR2 (germline): SQVTM, ANQGSEA.

V gene TRBV29-1 combines with J gene TRBJ2-2; D call uncertain. This receptor was taken from a young woman with alopecia areata. Some clones in this sample may be carry-over from other donors' samples. The sample was whole blood, taken in connection with sensitization to the hapten diphenylcyclopropenone (DPC). This CDR3 reads CSGRVARDGELFF. CDR3 nucleotides: TGCAGCGGCCGGGTCGCAAGGGACGGGGAGCTGTTTTTT.